This entry features one T cell receptor (beta chain) sequence. This entry is derived from a study of shared clonotypes between healthy human individuals. The repertoire was sequenced with immunoSEQ multiplex PCR; TCRdb's copy has only in-frame clones and lacks some. The sample lists millions of clones; approximately 95% were seen once. Terminally differentiated effector memory CD45RA+ cells were excluded by CCR7 positive selection of CD45RO-negative cells. Study donors comprised healthy, HIV-negative adults devoid of recent acute infection or vaccination. Adults of Caucasian background living in Nashville, Tennessee made up all donors. Germline V gene data show CDR1 as SGHTA and CDR2 as FQGNSA. This CDR3 is 15 amino acids long. V gave up 5 bases and J gave up 5 bases; unmatched junction bases: 12.

This clonotype originated in a man between 18 and 29 years old in good health. Sequences were obtained from naive CD8+ T cells sorted from blood. The chain recombines TRBV7-2 with TRBJ2-7; 7 nucleotides align to TRBD2. The CDR3, as DNA: TGTGCCAGCAGCCCCGTAGGCGGGAGTTTGCACGAGCAGTACTTC. Protein sequence: CASSPVGGSLHEQYF. The full variable domain, in which reference TRBV7-2 and TRBJ2-7 provide the parts outside the CDR3, is GAGVSQSPSNKVTEKGKDVELRCDPISGHTALYWYRQSLGQGLEFLIYFQGNSAPDKSGLPSDRFSAERTGGSVSTLTIQRTQQEDSAVYLCASSPVGGSLHEQYFGPGTRLTVT.